The subject of this entry is one T cell receptor (beta chain). This table comes from immunoSEQ multiplex PCR, and its TCRdb copy is limited to in-frame clones, with some not included. The profile shows under 35,000 clones, about 89% of them singletons. This entry belongs to a study of T cell changes during pregnancy in multiple sclerosis. This CDR3 spans 15 amino acids. Germline CDR1 is LNHDA and CDR2 is SQIVND (reference sequence). Trimming cost V 1 base and J 2 bases, with 12 bases left between them. The chain joins TRBV19 to TRBJ2-7, with D maybe TRBD1 (5 bases). The TCR comes from a female donor with multiple sclerosis, enrolled in a pregnancy study. The material was CD8+ T cells from peripheral blood mononuclear cells, obtained before pregnancy. In nucleotides, the CDR3 is TGTGCCAGTAGTATAGCCCCAGGGTTAACCTACGAGCAGTACTTC. Translating gives CASSIAPGLTYEQYF.